The rows below give T cell receptor beta chains drawn from one sample of a study of CD8+ T cells in alopecia areata. Sequenced by immunoSEQ multiplex PCR; TCRdb stores in-frame clones only, minus some. The sample yields 110,000 or so clones, roughly two fifths seen once. Sequencing was carried out using CD4+ T cells sorted from blood. All receptors derive from a human donor with alopecia areata. Each CDR3 is given with its conserved first and last residue. The D gene is left open where the match is weak. Not all rows give a size; the values are once, few, many and, for expanded clones, a class.

D gene	J gene	V gene	clone size	CDR3 DNA	CDR3 protein
NA	TRBJ1-2	TRBV19	few	TGTGCCAGTAGCCGGACAGCCCCTCGATATGGCTACACCTTC	CASSRTAPRYGYTF
TRBD1	TRBJ2-1	TRBV7-2	once	TGTGCCAGCAGCTTAGCACCTAGCAGGGGGAATGAGCAGTTCTTC	CASSLAPSRGNEQFF
TRBD1	TRBJ2-5	TRBV5-1	NA	TGCGCCAGCAGCCGAATTGGACAGGGAGGAGAGACCCAGTACTTC	CASSRIGQGGETQYF
TRBD2	TRBJ2-3	TRBV4-3	NA	TGCGCCAGCAGCCAAGACCTAGCGGGAGTTGAAGATACGCAGTATTTT	CASSQDLAGVEDTQYF
NA	TRBJ2-5	TRBV29-1	NA	TGCAGCGTTGAATGGGGAGCCATACTAGCCCAAGAGACCCAGTACTTC	CSVEWGAILAQETQYF
TRBD2	TRBJ2-3	TRBV29-1	few	TGCAGCGTTGCTCTAACTAGCGAGAGCACAGATACGCAGTATTTT	CSVALTSESTDTQYF
NA	TRBJ1-1	TRBV19	NA	TGTGCCAGTAGTAACACCGCCGGGGAGGATGAAGCTTTCTTT	CASSNTAGEDEAFF
NA	TRBJ1-1	TRBV19	few	TGTGCCAGTAGTATGGTACGGAGGAACACTGAAGCTTTCTTT	CASSMVRRNTEAFF
NA	TRBJ1-1	TRBV14	few	TGTGCCAGCAGCCAAGACACGTACACTGAAGCTTTCTTT	CASSQDTYTEAFF
NA	TRBJ2-3	TRBV7-9	few	TGTGCCAGCAGTCTAATCGCAGATACGCAGTATTTT	CASSLIADTQYF
NA	TRBJ2-7	TRBV5-1	NA	TGCGCCAGCAGCTTGGTGGCAGCCGGAATAGGCTACGAGCAGTACTTC	CASSLVAAGIGYEQYF
TRBD1	TRBJ2-3	TRBV29-1	few	TGCAGCGTGGTCCCGGGACAGGGCACAGATACGCAGTATTTT	CSVVPGQGTDTQYF
TRBD1	TRBJ2-3	TRBV7-6	NA	TGTGCCAGCAGCTTAGACAGGGGAAGCACAGATACGCAGTATTTT	CASSLDRGSTDTQYF
TRBD2	TRBJ2-5	TRBV29-1	few	TGCAGCGTTGGCGGGAGCCCCCAAGAGACCCAGTACTTC	CSVGGSPQETQYF
NA	TRBJ2-5	TRBV29-1	NA	TGCAGCGTTCACGGCCCCCAAGAGACCCAGTACTTC	CSVHGPQETQYF
NA	TRBJ2-5	TRBV9	NA	TGTGCCAGCAGCGTAGCTATGGAACGGGAGACCCAGTACTTC	CASSVAMERETQYF
TRBD1	TRBJ1-1	TRBV10-3	many	TGTGCCATCAGGAGACAGGGAGGGGGCATGAACACTGAAGCTTTCTTT	CAIRRQGGGMNTEAFF
NA	TRBJ2-5	TRBV29-1	NA	TGCAGCGTTGGAGGGCGGAATCAAGAGACCCAGTACTTC	CSVGGRNQETQYF
NA	TRBJ1-5	TRBV2	NA	TGTGCCAGCAGGGGAGGGAGCAATCAGCCCCAGCATTTT	CASRGGSNQPQHF
NA	TRBJ2-6	TRBV27	NA	TGTGCCAGCAGTTTATCGAAGGCAGGGGCTGCCACTGGGGCCAACGTCCTGACTTTC	CASSLSKAGAATGANVLTF
NA	TRBJ2-5	TRBV29-1	NA	TGCAGCGCTGTGGGGGACTCCCAAGAGACCCAGTACTTC	CSAVGDSQETQYF
NA	TRBJ2-1	TRBV28	medium-sized	TGTGCCAGCAGTTTCCCCTCGCAGCAGTTCTTC	CASSFPSQQFF
NA	TRBJ2-2	TRBV30	few	TGTGCCTGGAGTGTAATCACCGGGGAGCTGTTTTTT	CAWSVITGELFF
NA	TRBJ2-7	TRBV20-1	few	TGCAGTGCTAGTGGGGGATACGAGCAGTACTTC	CSASGGYEQYF
TRBD2	TRBJ2-1	TRBV18	NA	TGTGCCAGCTCACCTCCGGGACTAGCGGTATCAGAGCAGTTCTTC	CASSPPGLAVSEQFF
TRBD1	TRBJ2-7	TRBV28	few	TGTGCCAGCAGTAGACAGGGGTACGAGCAGTACTTC	CASSRQGYEQYF
TRBD1	TRBJ1-3	TRBV2	NA	TGTGCCAGCAGGGACCGGACAGGGGGCCGAAACACCATATATTTT	CASRDRTGGRNTIYF
TRBD2	TRBJ2-5	TRBV5-1	NA	TGCGCCAGCAGCTCGGGACTAGCGGGACAGTACCAAGAGACCCAGTACTTC	CASSSGLAGQYQETQYF
NA	TRBJ1-2	TRBV29-1	NA	TGCAGCGTTGTAGTTGGACAGATTGGCTACACCTTC	CSVVVGQIGYTF
TRBD2	TRBJ2-7	TRBV5-1	few	TGCGCCAGCAGCTTGTCAACGGGAGGCTACGAGCAGTACTTC	CASSLSTGGYEQYF
NA	TRBJ1-2	TRBV9	NA	TGTGCCAGCAGCGTCGTCCCGACGGGCGGCTACACCTTC	CASSVVPTGGYTF
TRBD2	TRBJ2-5	TRBV30	NA	TGTGCCTGGAGTAGCGGGGGACCTCAAGAGACCCAGTACTTC	CAWSSGGPQETQYF
TRBD2	TRBJ2-3	TRBV7-6	NA	TGTGCCACACGAGGGACTAGCGGGACAGGCACAGATACGCAGTATTTT	CATRGTSGTGTDTQYF
NA	TRBJ1-4	TRBV30	NA	TGTGCCTGGTCGGAAGGAGGGTTACCTAATGAAAAACTGTTTTTT	CAWSEGGLPNEKLFF
NA	TRBJ2-7	TRBV7-2	NA	TGTGCCAGCAGCTTAAAATGGTCGTTAGGGTCCTACGAGCAGTACTTC	CASSLKWSLGSYEQYF
NA	TRBJ2-5	TRBV7-9	few	TGTGCCAGCAGCCTCCGGGAGATTCAAGAGACCCAGTACTTC	CASSLREIQETQYF
NA	TRBJ1-1	TRBV7-9	few	TGTGCCAGTATGACGGAGGCGGGCACTGAAGCTTTCTTT	CASMTEAGTEAFF
NA	TRBJ2-3	TRBV4-3	NA	TGCGCCAGCAGCCAAGACGGCCGGGGGGCCACAGATACGCAGTATTTT	CASSQDGRGATDTQYF
NA	TRBJ2-7	TRBV29-1	few	TGCAGCGTTGAAGAGGCAGGGGGGTACGAGCAGTACTTC	CSVEEAGGYEQYF
NA	TRBJ1-2	TRBV9	NA	TGTGCCAGCGGACGGGGTAACTATGGCTACACCTTC	CASGRGNYGYTF
TRBD2	TRBJ2-7	TRBV30	NA	TGTGCCTGGAGCAGCGGGAGGGCCTACGAGCAGTACTTC	CAWSSGRAYEQYF
TRBD1	TRBJ1-1	TRBV29-1	few	TGCAGCGTTGAAAACAGGGGACCGAACACTGAAGCTTTCTTT	CSVENRGPNTEAFF
NA	TRBJ2-7	TRBV11-2	NA	TGTGCCAGCAGCTTAGTGGCACAGGGAAGCTACGAGCAGTACTTC	CASSLVAQGSYEQYF
TRBD2	TRBJ2-1	TRBV5-1	few	TGCGCCAGCAGTACCGCGGGAGAATACAATGAGCAGTTCTTC	CASSTAGEYNEQFF
TRBD2	TRBJ2-1	TRBV29-1	few	TGCAGCGTCGCCGGACTAGCGGGACCCTACAATGAGCAGTTCTTC	CSVAGLAGPYNEQFF
TRBD1	TRBJ2-7	TRBV28	few	TGTGCCAGCAGCCTACAGGGGCGGGCCTACGAGCAGTACTTC	CASSLQGRAYEQYF
TRBD1	TRBJ2-3	TRBV27	few	TGTGCCAGCAGTTCTTTAGGGGGCCCCCGGGGCACAGATACGCAGTATTTT	CASSSLGGPRGTDTQYF
NA	TRBJ2-3	TRBV7-2	few	TGTGCCAGCAGCTTTGACGGGGGCACAGATACGCAGTATTTT	CASSFDGGTDTQYF
NA	TRBJ2-7	TRBV11-2	few	TGTGCCAGCCTCCGAGGGGGAGGGGACGAGCAGTACTTC	CASLRGGGDEQYF
NA	TRBJ1-1	TRBV2	NA	TGTGCCAGCAGTGAAGTCTCAATGAACACTGAAGCTTTCTTT	CASSEVSMNTEAFF
NA	TRBJ1-2	TRBV7-2	NA	TGTGCCAGCAGCTTAGCGACGACAGGCTGGGGCTACACCTTC	CASSLATTGWGYTF
TRBD1	TRBJ2-7	TRBV29-1	NA	TGCAGCGTTGAAGATGGTCAGGGGGTGACCTCCTACGAGCAGTACTTC	CSVEDGQGVTSYEQYF
NA	TRBJ2-7	TRBV20-1	NA	TGCAGTGCTAGAGTAAACGAGCAGTACTTC	CSARVNEQYF
NA	TRBJ2-7	TRBV29-1	few	TGCAGCGTTTGGGTAAAGGGAGGCGACTACGAGCAGTACTTC	CSVWVKGGDYEQYF